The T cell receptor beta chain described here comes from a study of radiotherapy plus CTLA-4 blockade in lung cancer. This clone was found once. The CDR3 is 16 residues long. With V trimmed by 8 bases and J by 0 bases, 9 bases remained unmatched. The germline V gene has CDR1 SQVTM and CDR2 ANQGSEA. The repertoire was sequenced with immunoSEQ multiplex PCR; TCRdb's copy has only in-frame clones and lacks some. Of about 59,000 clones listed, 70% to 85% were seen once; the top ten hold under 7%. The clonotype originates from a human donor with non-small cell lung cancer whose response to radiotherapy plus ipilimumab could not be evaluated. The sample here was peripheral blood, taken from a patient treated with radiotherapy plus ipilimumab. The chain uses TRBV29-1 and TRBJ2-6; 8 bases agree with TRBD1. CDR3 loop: CSPRDRTVSGANVLTF. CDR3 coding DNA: TGCAGCCCCCGGGACAGGACTGTCTCTGGGGCCAACGTCCTGACTTTC.